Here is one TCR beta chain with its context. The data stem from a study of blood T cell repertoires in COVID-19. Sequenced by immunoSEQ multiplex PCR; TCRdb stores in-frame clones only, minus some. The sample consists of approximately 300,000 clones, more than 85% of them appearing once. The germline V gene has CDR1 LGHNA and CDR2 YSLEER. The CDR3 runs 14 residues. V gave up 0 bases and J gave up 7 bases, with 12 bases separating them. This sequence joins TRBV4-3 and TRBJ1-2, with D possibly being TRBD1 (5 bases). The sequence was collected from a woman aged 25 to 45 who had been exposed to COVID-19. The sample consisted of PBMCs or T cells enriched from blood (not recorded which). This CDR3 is CASSQDGAFPGYTF. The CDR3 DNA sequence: TGCGCCAGCAGCCAAGATGGGGCCTTTCCTGGCTACACCTTC.